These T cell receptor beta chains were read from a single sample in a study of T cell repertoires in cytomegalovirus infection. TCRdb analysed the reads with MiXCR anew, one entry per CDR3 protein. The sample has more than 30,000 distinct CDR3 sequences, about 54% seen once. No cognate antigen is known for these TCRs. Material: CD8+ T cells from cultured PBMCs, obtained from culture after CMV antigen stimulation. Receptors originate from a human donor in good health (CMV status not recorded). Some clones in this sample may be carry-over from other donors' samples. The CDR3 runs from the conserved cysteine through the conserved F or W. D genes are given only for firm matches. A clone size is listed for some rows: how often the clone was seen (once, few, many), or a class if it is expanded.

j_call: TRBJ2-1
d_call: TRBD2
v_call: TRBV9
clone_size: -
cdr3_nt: TGTGCCAGCAGCGTAGGGGGTGGGCGGGGGGAGCAGTTCTTC
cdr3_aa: CASSVGGGRGEQFF

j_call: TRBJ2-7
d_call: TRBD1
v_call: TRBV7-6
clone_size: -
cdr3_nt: TGTGCCAGCAGCTTAGCCCGGTCCTCTTTGACAGGGGTATCCTACGAGCAGTACTTC
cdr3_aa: CASSLARSSLTGVSYEQYF

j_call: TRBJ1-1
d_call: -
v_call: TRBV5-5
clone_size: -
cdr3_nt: TGTGCCAGCAGCTTAAGAACTGAAGCTTTCTTT
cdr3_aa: CASSLRTEAFF

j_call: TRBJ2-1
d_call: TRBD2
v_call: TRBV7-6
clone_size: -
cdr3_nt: TGTGCCAGCAGCGGTGTCGTGCGGGGGGGCGAAAATGAGCAGTTCTTC
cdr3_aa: CASSGVVRGGENEQFF

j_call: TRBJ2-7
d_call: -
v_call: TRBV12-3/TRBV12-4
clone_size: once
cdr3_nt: TGTGCCAGCAGTGCAGGGCCGGCCCCCTACAAGCAGTACTTC
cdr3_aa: CASSAGPAPYKQYF

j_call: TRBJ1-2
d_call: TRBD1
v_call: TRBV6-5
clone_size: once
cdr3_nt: TGTGCCAGCAGTCTCCAGGGGGCTGGCGACGGCTACACCTTC
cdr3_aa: CASSLQGAGDGYTF

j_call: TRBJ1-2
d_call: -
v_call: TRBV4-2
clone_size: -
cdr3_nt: TGTGCCAGCAGCCTTACGAGAGGGCTGGGATTTTACTATGGCTACACCTTC
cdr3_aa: CASSLTRGLGFYYGYTF

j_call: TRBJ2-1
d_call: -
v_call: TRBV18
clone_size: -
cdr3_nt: TGTGCCAGCTCACCACGAAAAGCGGTGGAGAATGAGCAGTTCTTC
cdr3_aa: CASSPRKAVENEQFF

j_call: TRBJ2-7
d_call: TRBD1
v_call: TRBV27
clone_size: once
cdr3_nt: TGTGCCAGCAGTTCGGACAGGGACGAGCAGTACTTC
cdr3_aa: CASSSDRDEQYF

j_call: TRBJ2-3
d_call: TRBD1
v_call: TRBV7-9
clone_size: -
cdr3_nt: TGTGCCAGCAGACCCGACAGGGGGCCCGCAGATACGCAGTATTTT
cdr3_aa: CASRPDRGPADTQYF

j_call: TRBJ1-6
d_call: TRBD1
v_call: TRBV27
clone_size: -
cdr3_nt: TGTGCCAGCAGTTCGGACAGGTTGGTGGATTCACCCCTCCACTTT
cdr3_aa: CASSSDRLVDSPLHF

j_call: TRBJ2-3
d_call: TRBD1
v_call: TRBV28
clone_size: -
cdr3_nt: TGTGCCAGCAGTCCCCGGGACAGGGAGGCAGATACGCAGTATTTT
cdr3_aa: CASSPRDREADTQYF

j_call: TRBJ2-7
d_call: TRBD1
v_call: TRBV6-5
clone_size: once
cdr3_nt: TGTGCCAGCAGTTACCGGGACAGGAGCTCCTACGAGCAGTACTTC
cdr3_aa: CASSYRDRSSYEQYF

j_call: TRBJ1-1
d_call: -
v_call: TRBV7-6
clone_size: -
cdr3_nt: TGTGCCAGCAGCCTGGGACAGAACACTGAAGCTTTCTTT
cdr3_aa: CASSLGQNTEAFF

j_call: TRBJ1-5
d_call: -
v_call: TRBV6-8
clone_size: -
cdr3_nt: TGTGCCAGCAGTTACTCCGGGGTGAATCAGCCCCAGCATTTT
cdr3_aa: CASSYSGVNQPQHF

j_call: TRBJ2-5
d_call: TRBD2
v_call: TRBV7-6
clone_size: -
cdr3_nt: TGTGCCAGCAGCCCAGGGACTAGCGGGGGAAAGACCCAGTACTTC
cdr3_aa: CASSPGTSGGKTQYF

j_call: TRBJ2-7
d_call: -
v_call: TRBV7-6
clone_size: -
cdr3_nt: TGTGCCAGCAGCTTAGGGGCGGCAGGGGCTCTCGAGCAGTACTTC
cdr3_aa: CASSLGAAGALEQYF

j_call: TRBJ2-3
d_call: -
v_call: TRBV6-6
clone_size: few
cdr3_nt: TGTGCCAGCAATTACGGGTCCGGCACAGATACGCAGTATTTT
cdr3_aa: CASNYGSGTDTQYF

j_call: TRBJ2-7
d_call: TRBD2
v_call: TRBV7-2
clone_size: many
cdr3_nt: TGTGCCAGCAGCTTAGGACTAGCGGGAGCTTACGAGCAGTACTTC
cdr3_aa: CASSLGLAGAYEQYF

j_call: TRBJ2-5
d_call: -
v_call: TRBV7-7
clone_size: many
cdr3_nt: TGTGCTAGCAGCTTAGGGAGCCAAGAGACCCAGTACTTC
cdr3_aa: CASSLGSQETQYF

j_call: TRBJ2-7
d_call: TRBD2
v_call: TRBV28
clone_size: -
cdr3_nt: TGTGCCAGCAGTTTCTCTAGCGGCGAGTACGAGCAGTACTTC
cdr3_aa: CASSFSSGEYEQYF

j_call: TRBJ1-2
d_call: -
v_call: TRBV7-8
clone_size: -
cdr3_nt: TGTGCCAGCAGTCTGGGAGGGGGTGCCTCCTATGGCTACACCTTC
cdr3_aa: CASSLGGGASYGYTF

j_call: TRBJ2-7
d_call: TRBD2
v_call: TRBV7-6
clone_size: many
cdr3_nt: TGTGCCAGCAGTTTAGCGGGAAGTTACGAGCAGTACTTC
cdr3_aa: CASSLAGSYEQYF

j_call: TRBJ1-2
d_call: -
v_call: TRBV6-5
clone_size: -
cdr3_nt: TGTGCCAGCAGATCGGACAACTATGGCTACACCTTC
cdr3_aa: CASRSDNYGYTF

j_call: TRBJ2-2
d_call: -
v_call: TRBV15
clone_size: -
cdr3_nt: TGTGCCACCAGCATACCCGGGACGAGTAAGACCGGGGAGCTGTTTTTT
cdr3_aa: CATSIPGTSKTGELFF

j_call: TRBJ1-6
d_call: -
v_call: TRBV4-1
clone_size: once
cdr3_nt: TGCGCCAGCAGCCAAGAAGCTGGGTCCTATAATTCACCCCTCCACTTT
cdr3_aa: CASSQEAGSYNSPLHF

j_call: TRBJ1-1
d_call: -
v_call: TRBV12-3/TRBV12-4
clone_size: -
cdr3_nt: TGTGCCAGCAGTTTGGCAGTTGGACAGCAAGCTTTCTTT
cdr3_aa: CASSLAVGQQAFF

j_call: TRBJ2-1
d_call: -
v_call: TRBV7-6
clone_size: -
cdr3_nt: TGTGCCAGCAGCCCTATAGCAGTTGAGCAGTTCTTC
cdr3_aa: CASSPIAVEQFF

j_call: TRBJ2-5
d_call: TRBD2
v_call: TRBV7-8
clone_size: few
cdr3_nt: TGTGCCAGCAGCTTAGAGCCTAGCGGGGCTAACGGGGAAGAGACCCAGTACTTC
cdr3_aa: CASSLEPSGANGEETQYF

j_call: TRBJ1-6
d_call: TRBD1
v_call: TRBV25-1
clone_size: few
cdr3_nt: TGTGCCAGCAGTACGCCAGACAGGGAGGTGTGTTCACCCCTCCACTTT
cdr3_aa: CASSTPDREVCSPLHF

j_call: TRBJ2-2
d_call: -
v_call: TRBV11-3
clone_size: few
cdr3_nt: TGTGCCAGCAGCTTAACAGGCTCGAACACCGGGGAGCTGTTTTTT
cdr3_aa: CASSLTGSNTGELFF

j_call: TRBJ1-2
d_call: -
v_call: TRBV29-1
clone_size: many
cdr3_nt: TGCAGCGTGCGCCGGGATTATAACTACACCTTC
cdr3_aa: CSVRRDYNYTF

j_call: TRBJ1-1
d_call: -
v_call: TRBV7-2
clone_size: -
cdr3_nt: TGTGCCAGCGGAGGAGGGGGAAACACTGAAGCTTTCTTT
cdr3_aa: CASGGGGNTEAFF

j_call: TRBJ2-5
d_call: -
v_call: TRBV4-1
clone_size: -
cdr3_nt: TGCGCCAGCAGCCAAGGCTTGGGGCAGGGGAAAGAGACCCAGTACTTC
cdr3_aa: CASSQGLGQGKETQYF

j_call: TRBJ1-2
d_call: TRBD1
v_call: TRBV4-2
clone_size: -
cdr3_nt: TGTGCCAGCACGTCCAGGACAGGGGGACCTATCAACTATGGCTACACCTTC
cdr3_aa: CASTSRTGGPINYGYTF

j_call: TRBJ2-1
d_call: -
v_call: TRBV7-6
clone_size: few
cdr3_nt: TGTGCCAGCAGCTTAGTTCAGGTTCTGGGTGAGAATGAGCAGTTCTTC
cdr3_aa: CASSLVQVLGENEQFF

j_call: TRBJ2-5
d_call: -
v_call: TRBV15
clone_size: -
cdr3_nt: TGTGCCACCAGCGTAGGTGGACCGGGTCGGGGGGAGACCCAGTACTTC
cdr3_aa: CATSVGGPGRGETQYF

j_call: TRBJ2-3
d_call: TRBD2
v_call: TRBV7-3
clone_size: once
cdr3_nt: TGTGCCAGCAGCCCAGCGGGGAACACAGATACGCAGTATTTT
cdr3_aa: CASSPAGNTDTQYF

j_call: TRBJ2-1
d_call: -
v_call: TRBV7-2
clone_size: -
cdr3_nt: TGTGCCAGCACAACGGGAGTTGGTCCCAATGAGCAGTTCTTC
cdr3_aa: CASTTGVGPNEQFF

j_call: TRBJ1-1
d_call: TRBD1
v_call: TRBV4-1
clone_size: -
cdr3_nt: TGCGCCAGCAGCCTGGGGGACAGGATGAACACTGAAGCTTTCTTT
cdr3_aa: CASSLGDRMNTEAFF